This T cell receptor beta chain was recovered during a study of blood T cell repertoires in COVID-19. The CDR3 consists of 16 residues. Germline CDR1 and CDR2: SGHDT and YYEEEE. V dropped 2 bases and J dropped 7; count of bases not matched to a gene: 5. Original processing methods: Nucleated cell number was recorded as an estimate derived from reference gene primer amplification. Sequenced by immunoSEQ multiplex PCR; TCRdb stores in-frame clones only, minus some. Clonal size and the V and J genes are those of that table, whereas D and trimming came from the DNA. Of around 280,000 clones listed, about 86% were seen once; the top ten hold approximately 2%.

The sample consisted of peripheral blood. V gene TRBV5-6 combines with J gene TRBJ2-2, with 13 bases lining up with TRBD2. The TCR was taken from a woman younger than 45 who had recovered from COVID-19. The CDR3 DNA follows: TGTGCCAGCAGCTTCGGACTAGCGGGAGAGAACGGGGAGCTGTTTTTT. Amino acid sequence: CASSFGLAGENGELFF.